This note documents a single TCR beta chain sequence. Its antigen is not known. This sample is part of a study of response to subunit inactivated influenza vaccine. One entry per CDR3 protein, called by TCRdb with MiXCR from the RT-PCR reads. This table holds hundreds of thousands of distinct CDR3 sequences, over 25% found once. Study-wide findings and caveats: Authors suggested that a seasonal influenza vaccination recruits few new T cells each time.

V was pared by 7 bases and J by 7 bases, with 14 bases between. This CDR3 comprises 13 residues. The V and J genes are TRBV12-3 or TRBV12-4 and TRBJ1-5, with D unclear. The TCR was taken from a man between 50 and 59 years old who received an inactivated influenza vaccine. Sequenced here: CD4+ T cells sorted from PBMCs, sampled 5 days after vaccination. The CDR3 is CASTTLSGQPQHF. CDR3 nucleotide sequence: TGTGCCAGCACCACACTGTCGGGACAGCCCCAGCATTTT.